These 22 T cell receptor beta chains share one sample of origin, sequenced in a study of T cells after yellow fever vaccination (dated by TCRdb to the late 2010s). The treatment or condition label for this specimen denotes: live attenuated yellow fever vaccine strain. Libraries were constructed by 5' RACE. TCRdb lists the instrument as Illumina NovaSeq 6000. TCRdb redid the processing of the public reads, applying fastp at Q25 and MiXCR, and retained in-frame beta chains. Rows are combined by CDR3 protein, so each entry shows the most common genes and DNA. Present in this sample are fewer than 500,000 distinct CDR3 sequences, 18% of which were seen just once. The ten largest clones take up around 17% of the sample. The sequenced sample was PBMCs, obtained before the yellow fever booster vaccination. The source is a man aged 18 to 29 who received the YFV17D yellow fever vaccine.

The rearrangement uses TRBV12-3 or TRBV12-4 and TRBJ2-7; D not certain. V was cut by 0 bases and J by 4 bases, with 7 bases left in between. The CDR3 loop spans 13 amino acids. The CDR3 protein is CASSLALQYEQYF. The CDR3 DNA is TGTGCCAGCAGTTTAGCGCTACAGTACGAGCAGTACTTC.

J is TRBJ2-1 and V is TRBV29-1; a possible D gene is TRBD1 (6 bases). Between the trimmed V and J ends, which lost 7 bases and 8 bases, there was a span of 18 bases. This CDR3 contains 13 residues. CDR1 SQVTM and CDR2 ANQGSEA come from the germline V gene. The CDR3 protein is CSAATNRAYEQFF. Here the CDR3 DNA reads TGCAGCGCCGCGACGAACAGGGCGTATGAGCAGTTCTTC.

This sequence joins TRBV3-1 and TRBJ2-2; no firm D call. The CDR3 totals 13 residues. Trimming took 0 bases from V and 9 from J, leaving 8 bases between them. Looked up from germline, CDR1 is LGHDT and CDR2 is YNNKEL (reference sequence). Here the CDR3 reads CASSQDLGRELFF. The CDR3, as DNA: TGTGCCAGCAGCCAAGACCTAGGGCGGGAGCTGTTTTTT.

This clonotype was observed at least ten times. The genes are TRBV20-1 and TRBJ2-7; D gene unclear. Trimming left V 3 bases short and J 2 bases short, with 11 bases between. The CDR3 has 13 amino acids. Germline values: CDR1 DFQATT, CDR2 SNEGSKA (reference sequence). CDR3 residues: CSARLGHAYEQYF. Here the CDR3 DNA reads TGCAGTGCTAGGCTGGGCCATGCCTACGAGCAGTACTTC.

A remark on this clonotype: An end of the junction does not agree with germline; a read error may underlie this. The chain uses TRBV7-7 and TRBJ1-4; D gene ambiguous. The V gene's germline CDR1 is SSHAT and CDR2 FNYEAQ (reference sequence). The CDR3 has 15 amino acids. In nucleotides, the CDR3 is TGTGCTAGCAGCCTCTCCCCAGAGGGTAATGAAAAACTGTTTTTT. It is translated as CASSLSPEGNEKLFF.

This clonotype occurred a few times. CDR3 bases: TGCGCCAGCAGCCAAGGCCAGGGACATTCCTACGAGCAGTACTTC. It codes for CASSQGQGHSYEQYF. J is TRBJ2-7 and V is TRBV4-1; tentatively, D is TRBD1 (6 bases). CDR1 and CDR2 (germline): MGHRA, YSYEKL. Trimming left V 1 base short and J 1 base short, with 11 bases between. The CDR3 length is 15 residues.

This sequence joins TRBV7-3 and TRBJ1-1; D ambiguous. V lost 1 base to trimming and J lost 0 bases, with 9 bases between them. Germline-derived CDR1 and CDR2 are SGHTA and FQGTGA. This CDR3 has 15 residues. The CDR3 DNA reads TGTGCCAGCAGCTTAAACCCGGGTCTGAACACTGAAGCTTTCTTT. Amino acid sequence: CASSLNPGLNTEAFF.

This clonotype was seen more than once but under ten times. The V and J genes are TRBV30 and TRBJ2-7, with 7 bases that match TRBD1. This CDR3 spans 14 amino acids. The trim removed 4 bases at V and 6 bases at J, leaving 12 bases unmatched. Germline V gives CDR1 GTSNPN, CDR2 SVGIG (reference sequence). The CDR3: CAWTPGTATFEQYF. CDR3 DNA: TGTGCCTGGACCCCCGGGACAGCTACTTTCGAGCAGTACTTC. Using reference TRBV30 and TRBJ2-7 for the parts outside the CDR3, the full variable domain is SQTIHQWPATLVQPVGSPLSLECTVEGTSNPNLYWYRQAAGRGLQLLFYSVGIGQISSEVPQNLSASRPQDRQFILSSKKLLLSDSGFYLCAWTPGTATFEQYFGPGTRLTVT.

CDR3 DNA: TGTGCCAGCAGGGACAGGGGGAACACTGAAGCTTTCTTT. Protein sequence: CASRDRGNTEAFF. This sequence joins TRBV12-3 or TRBV12-4 and TRBJ1-1, with TRBD1 matching 9 bases. Unmatched junction bases numbered 0, after V lost 6 bases and J lost 1 base. There are 13 residues in the CDR3.

V is TRBV6-2 or TRBV6-3 and J is TRBJ1-1; D is possibly TRBD1 (6 bases). This CDR3 is built from 13 residues. Trimming removed 7 bases at V and 0 bases at J, with 9 bases between. Germline values: CDR1 MNHEY, CDR2 SVGEGT. Here the CDR3 reads CASKGHMNTEAFF. The CDR3 DNA reads TGTGCCAGCAAGGGACACATGAACACTGAAGCTTTCTTT.

The V call is TRBV6-2 or TRBV6-3, the J call TRBJ2-4; no clear D gene. There are 13 residues in the CDR3. Germline CDR1 reads MNHEY; CDR2 reads SVGEGT. Trimming removed 6 bases at V and 8 bases at J, with 14 bases between. The CDR3 sequence is CASSQDERHIQYF. The CDR3 DNA reads TGTGCCAGCAGCCAGGACGAGAGGCACATTCAGTACTTC.

Here the CDR3 DNA reads TGTGCCAGCAGCTTTTGGCAGGGTGCTGGAAACACCATATATTTT. Translated: CASSFWQGAGNTIYF. This chain joins TRBV7-2 and TRBJ1-3; weak D call: TRBD1 (5 bases). Trimming shortened V by 3 bases and J by 2 bases, and 11 bases separated the two germline ends. The germline V gene has CDR1 SGHTA and CDR2 FQGNSA. CDR3 length: 15 residues.

The chain carries TRBV5-6 and TRBJ2-7; D is perhaps TRBD1 or TRBD2 (6 bases each). The CDR3 is 17 residues long. V dropped 4 bases and J dropped 12 bases, with 32 bases sitting between them. CDR1 is SGHDT, CDR2 YYEEEE, per germline. The CDR3 DNA is TGTGCCAGCAGCCAGCGCCGGGGGCGCGGAACGGAACGGAATTGGTACGTC. This sequence encodes CASSQRRGRGTERNWYV.

V is TRBV6-2 or TRBV6-3 and J is TRBJ2-2, with 8 bases matching TRBD1. Germline V CDR1 and CDR2: MNHEY, SVGEGT. The CDR3 has 14 amino acids. Trimming cost V 2 bases and J 5 bases; bases outside gene matches: 1. In DNA form, the CDR3 reads TGTGCCAGCAGTTACACAGGGGGAACCGGGGAGCTGTTTTTT. Its protein product is CASSYTGGTGELFF.

This clonotype was counted a few times. The chain combines TRBV5-1 with TRBJ2-5, with D tentatively TRBD1 or TRBD2 (5 bases each). V lost 1 base and J 6 bases, leaving 22 bases between the germline ends. Germline CDR1 reads SGHRS; CDR2 reads YFSETQ. This CDR3 has 17 amino acids. In nucleotides, the CDR3 is TGCGCCAGCAGCTTGCCGAAAGGGGACCCCGGGGTCAAGACCCAGTACTTC. Translating it yields CASSLPKGDPGVKTQYF.

This clonotype was detected ten times or more. This chain uses TRBV2 with TRBJ1-1, with D possibly being TRBD1 (5 bases). There are 14 residues in the CDR3. Germline loops: CDR1 SNHLY, CDR2 FYNNEI. V lost 8 bases to trimming and J lost 11 bases, with 24 bases between them. The CDR3 sequence: CASALPGRLVRAFF. For the CDR3, the DNA is TGTGCCAGCGCTCTTCCGGGACGCCTGGTCCGGGCTTTCTTT.

A single count supports this clonotype. The chain has TRBV11-2 and TRBJ2-7; D may be TRBD2 (6 bases). CDR3 length: 15 residues. The V gene's germline CDR1 is SGHAT and CDR2 FQNNGV. The V and J ends lost 4 bases and 3 bases respectively, with 16 bases between them. CDR3 in DNA: TGTGCCAGCAGCTCCCTCCGGGGGTCCGACTACGAGCAGTACTTC. Its protein product is CASSSLRGSDYEQYF.

This clonotype was seen more than once but under ten times. This chain connects TRBV20-1 to TRBJ1-1; D remains unclear. V was clipped by 2 bases and J by 5 bases, with 3 bases between them. The CDR3 spans 10 residues. The germline gives CDR1 DFQATT, CDR2 SNEGSKA (reference sequence). CDR3 DNA sequence: TGCAGTGCTAGATGGACTGAAGCTTTCTTT. The encoded protein is CSARWTEAFF.

In this sample, this clonotype turned up a few times. The genes are TRBV5-5 and TRBJ1-2, with D unresolved. Trimming stripped 0 bases from V and 5 bases from J, with 8 bases between. Germline V gene sequence: CDR1 SGHKS, CDR2 YYEKEE (reference sequence). There are 13 residues in the CDR3. The DNA of the CDR3 is TGTGCCAGCAGCTTGGACTGGGCGTATGGCTACACCTTC. This codes for CASSLDWAYGYTF.

There are many counts of this clonotype. The CDR3 loop reads CASSQILAGNEQYF. In nucleotides, the CDR3 is TGTGCCAGCAGCCAAATTCTAGCGGGGAACGAGCAGTACTTC. This sequence joins TRBV3-1 and TRBJ2-7; 9 bases match TRBD2. V shed 2 bases and J 5 bases; nucleotides not matched to a gene: 4. The CDR3 has 14 amino acids. Germline V CDR1 and CDR2: LGHDT, YNNKEL (reference sequence).

The table lists this clonotype with a few counts. The rearrangement uses TRBV7-9 and TRBJ2-3; a weak D match, TRBD2 (7 bases). Germline V gene lookup returns CDR1 SEHNR and CDR2 FQNEAQ (reference sequence). V lost 5 bases to trimming and J lost 10 bases, with 25 bases between them. This CDR3 is built from 16 residues. CDR3 nucleotides: TGTGCCAGCAGCCCCCCGGGGGGCCAATCGAGGGTTGCGCAGTATTTT. This encodes CASSPPGGQSRVAQYF.

The sample holds one count of this clonotype. The J gene is TRBJ2-3, the V gene TRBV20-1; weak D call: TRBD2 (6 bases). The CDR3 sequence is 15 residues long. Germline lookup yields CDR1 DFQATT and CDR2 SNEGSKA (reference sequence). Trimming stripped 3 bases from V and 5 bases from J, with 18 bases between. The CDR3 protein is CSASESYGGGDTQYF. Here the CDR3 DNA reads TGCAGTGCTAGTGAGTCTTACGGGGGTGGAGATACGCAGTATTTT.